The T cell receptor beta chain under discussion was sequenced for a study of cytomegalovirus exposure and HLA in healthy donors. Worth noting for this clone: Its cognate antigen is unknown.

Overall study findings and caveats: Presence/absence analyses treated sequencing depth as roughly uniform across donors.

Vbeta (60) and Jbeta (13) primers were used in the PCR. In the authors' workflow: As a later analysis found, there were approximately 80 million unique TCR beta chains, of which roughly 11 million were shared. Sequenced by immunoSEQ multiplex PCR; TCRdb stores in-frame clones only, minus some. Clonal size and the V and J genes are those of that table, whereas D and trimming came from the DNA. The sample shows around 150,000 clones, approximately 80% of them seen only once. Each donor was healthy, and each was a bone marrow donor. At collection, donors were nominally healthy, but unrecorded immune exposures were probable. The V and J ends lost 5 bases and 5 bases respectively, with 9 bases between them. Germline CDR1 reads SGHAT; CDR2 reads FQNNGV. CDR3 length equals 12 residues.

Specimen: PBMCs. The chain combines TRBV11-2 with TRBJ1-2; TRBD1 is a possible D gene (6 bases). The clonotype comes from a woman aged 40 to 50 in good health and CMV-seronegative. The DNA for the CDR3 is TGTGCCAGCAGCCTAACAGGGTATGGCTACACCTTC. Translation gives CASSLTGYGYTF.